The 14 T cell receptor beta chains given below trace back to one sample, sequenced in a study of blood T cell repertoires in COVID-19. TCRdb's copy holds only in-frame clones and misses some; the assay was immunoSEQ multiplex PCR. The sample has 44,000 or so clones, roughly 90% seen once. Input material: peripheral blood. The receptor set was obtained from a human donor in a cohort sampled during active COVID-19.

This clone was seen just once. This sequence joins TRBV4-3 and TRBJ1-6; the D gene is possibly TRBD1 (6 bases). Germline V CDR1 and CDR2: LGHNA, YSLEER. V lost 3 bases and J lost 4, with 16 bases in between. This CDR3 spans 17 amino acids. CDR3: CASSHETGKQYNSPLHF. The CDR3 nucleotides read TGCGCCAGCAGCCACGAGACAGGAAAACAATATAATTCACCCCTCCACTTT.

This chain links TRBV27 with TRBJ2-7, with TRBD1 matching over 10 bases. The CDR3 consists of 14 residues. CDR1 and CDR2 from the germline V gene are MNHEY and SMNVEV (reference sequence). V shed 10 bases and J 5 bases; nucleotides not matched to a gene: 11. CDR3 region: CAIATGTGADEQYF. The DNA of the CDR3 is TGTGCCATCGCAACCGGGACAGGGGCTGACGAGCAGTACTTC.

The chain uses TRBV7-6 and TRBJ2-5; 12 positions match TRBD2. Germline trimming cut 4 bases from V and 4 bases from J; bases unmatched to any gene: 4. The CDR3 length is 15 residues. Germline CDR1 and CDR2: SGHVS and FNYEAQ. CDR3 in amino acids: CASSSSSGGGETQYF. As DNA, the CDR3 is TGTGCCAGCAGCTCTTCTAGCGGGGGGGGAGAGACCCAGTACTTC. The full variable domain, its missing parts supplied by reference TRBV7-6 and TRBJ2-5, is GAGVSQSPRYKVTKRGQDVALRCDPISGHVSLYWYRQALGQGPEFLTYFNYEAQQDKSGLPNDRFSAERPEGSISTLTIQRTEQRDSAMYRCASSSSSGGGETQYFGPGTRLLVL.

The J gene is TRBJ1-2, the V gene TRBV4-1, with 10 bases fitting TRBD1. The CDR3 covers 16 residues. V trimming: 4 bases; J trimming: 7 bases; junction bases outside the gene matches: 12. Germline CDR1 is MGHRA and CDR2 is YSYEKL. In DNA, the CDR3 is TGCGCCAGCAGCCGCCAGACAGGGGGCAATCGGAGTGGCTACACCTTC. Amino acids: CASSRQTGGNRSGYTF.

This clone was seen a handful of times. The chain recombines TRBV25-1 with TRBJ1-5, with TRBD1 identical over 9 bases. This CDR3 spans 16 amino acids. V dropped 4 bases and J dropped 0; count of bases not matched to a gene: 4. Germline CDR1 is MGHDK and CDR2 is SYGVNS. The CDR3 coding sequence is TGTGCCAGCAGTGGGGGACAGGGCAATAGCAATCAGCCCCAGCATTTT. Translation: CASSGGQGNSNQPQHF.

The J gene is TRBJ1-6, the V gene TRBV9; no firm D call. Germline V CDR1 and CDR2: SGDLS, YYNGEE. The CDR3 is 15 residues long. Trimming stripped 0 bases from V and 7 bases from J, with 11 bases between. The DNA for the CDR3 is TGTGCCAGCAGCGTAGCGGTACAGTCAAATTCACCCCTCCACTTT. Translating gives CASSVAVQSNSPLHF.

A single count supports this clone. The rearrangement uses TRBV7-2 and TRBJ2-5; 7 bases are a match to TRBD2. The CDR3 runs to 14 residues. In germline, CDR1 is SGHTA, CDR2 FQGNSA. V trimming: 0 bases; J trimming: 4 bases; junction bases outside the gene matches: 2. The CDR3 is CASSLAGRGETQYF. In DNA form, the CDR3 reads TGTGCCAGCAGCTTAGCAGGGAGGGGAGAGACCCAGTACTTC.

The chain links TRBV27 to TRBJ1-4, with a tentative D call TRBD1 (5 bases). The CDR3 covers 14 residues. Trimming removed 3 bases from V and 8 bases from J, with 13 bases in between. Germline CDR1 reads MNHEY; CDR2 reads SMNVEV (reference sequence). CDR3 residues: CASSFQQGSEKLFF. In DNA, the CDR3 is TGTGCCAGCAGTTTCCAGCAGGGTAGCGAAAAACTGTTTTTT.

V gene TRBV7-9 combines with J gene TRBJ1-1; D unclear. The CDR3 sequence is 13 residues long. Germline CDR1 reads SEHNR; CDR2 reads FQNEAQ (reference sequence). Trimming stripped 3 bases from V and 5 bases from J, with 10 bases between. CDR3 sequence: CASSFSSGTEAFF. DNA of the CDR3: TGTGCCAGCAGCTTCTCTTCAGGAACTGAAGCTTTCTTT.

This chain connects TRBV12-3 or TRBV12-4 to TRBJ2-5; weak D call: TRBD1 (6 bases). The CDR3 is 13 amino acids. Trimming shortened V by 6 bases and J by 1 base, and 9 bases separated the two germline ends. In nucleotides, the CDR3 is TGTGCCAGCAGGGGCAGGGGCCAAGAGACCCAGTACTTC. Translating it yields CASRGRGQETQYF.

This chain joins TRBV5-1 and TRBJ1-3, with a possible D match to TRBD1 (6 bases). The CDR3 runs to 14 residues. Trimming stripped 7 bases from V and 1 base from J, with 12 bases between. The germline V gene encodes CDR1 SGHRS and CDR2 YFSETQ. CDR3 loop: CASWGGQSGNTIYF. DNA of the CDR3: TGCGCCAGCTGGGGGGGACAATCTGGAAACACCATATATTTT.

The chain is built from TRBV24-1 and TRBJ2-1; no firm D call. The V gene lost 6 bases and the J gene lost 8 bases, with 7 bases spanning the gap. The CDR3 length is 11 residues. The V gene's germline CDR1 is KGHDR and CDR2 SFDVKD. The CDR3 loop reads CATSYADEQFF. The CDR3 nucleotides are TGTGCCACCAGTTATGCGGATGAGCAGTTCTTC.

The rearrangement links TRBV7-9 to TRBJ1-1, with D unclear. The CDR3 has 13 residues. Germline CDR1 SEHNR, CDR2 FQNEAQ (reference sequence). Trimming pared 5 bases from V and 4 bases from J, leaving 11 bases between. The CDR3 coding sequence is TGTGCCAGCAGCCAGCGTACGGGCACTGAAGCTTTCTTT. It translates to CASSQRTGTEAFF.

The rearrangement links TRBV21-1 to TRBJ2-6; the table's D call of TRBD1 was not tested on the DNA. TRBV21-1 is flagged as a pseudogene. This CDR3 spans 18 amino acids. The CDR3 coding sequence is TGTGCCAGCAGCAAAGCGCTGGGGCCCGAGTCTGGGGCCAACGTCCTGACTTTC. It translates to CASSKALGPESGANVLTF.